This T cell receptor beta chain derives from a study of Graves' ophthalmopathy and Graves' hyperthyroidism. The authors amplified TCR beta CDR3 regions from RNA transcripts. HTBI-primed RT-PCR formed the first round, and a multiplex PCR formed the second. Via MiXCR, TCRdb re-called the multiplex PCR reads, giving one row per CDR3 protein. Altogether more than 550,000 distinct CDR3 sequences are present, about two fifths being singletons, with the ten largest covering 3% to 3.5%. In its sample, this clonotype was seen a few times. One end of the junction fails to match germline, which may point to a read error. PBMCs stemmed from roughly 9.7 ml of fresh peripheral blood. The CDR3 contains 17 residues. Germline V gene sequence: CDR1 SGHTA, CDR2 FQGTGA.

The TCR comes from an adult man with Graves' ophthalmopathy. J is TRBJ1-2 and V is TRBV7-3; possibly TRBD1 for D (6 bases). Sequences were obtained from peripheral blood. CDR3 sequence reads: CASSQPGQLNFNYGYTF. CDR3 coding DNA: TGCGCCAGCAGCCAACCGGGACAACTAAATTTCAACTATGGCTACACCTTC.